This TCR beta chain is drawn from a study of blood T cell repertoires in COVID-19. Per the study methods: Amplified reference gene primers provided the basis for estimating nucleated cell counts. Libraries were prepared by immunoSEQ multiplex PCR; TCRdb keeps only in-frame clonotypes and omits some of them. V and J calls and clone size come straight from that table; D and trimming were deduced from the DNA. This sample yields about 150,000 clones, of which roughly 93% are seen a single time; about 4.9% belongs to the top ten. The trim removed 4 bases at V and 4 bases at J, leaving 4 bases unmatched. The CDR3 extends over 14 amino acids. Per the germline V gene, CDR1 is PRHDT and CDR2 is FYEKMQ (reference sequence).

Sequenced input: peripheral blood. The chain is built from TRBV13 and TRBJ2-7; 10 nucleotides agree with TRBD1. The source is a man between 18 and 29 years old with COVID-19, enrolled during active disease. The CDR3 nucleotides read TGTGCCAGCAGCTCGCCGGGACAGGGGTACGAGCAGTACTTC. Protein: CASSSPGQGYEQYF. The full variable domain, its missing parts supplied by reference TRBV13 and TRBJ2-7, is AAGVIQSPRHLIKEKRETATLKCYPIPRHDTVYWYQQGPGQDPQFLISFYEKMQSDKGSIPDRFSAQQFSDYHSELNMSSLELGDSALYFCASSSPGQGYEQYFGPGTRLTVT.